This T cell receptor beta chain was documented in a study of T cells in tuberculosis. General study points: GMM-specific TCRs were nearer to active tuberculosis alpha repertoires, suggesting expansion.

Here immunoSEQ multiplex PCR was the method, and the copy in TCRdb shows in-frame clones only, minus some. The sample records about 31,000 clones, about 97% being singletons. Germline CDR1 SNHLY, CDR2 FYNNEI. The V and J ends lost 2 bases and 4 bases respectively, with 12 bases between them. The CDR3 length is 14 residues. Concerning this clone: The antigen remains unidentified.

The sample comprised PBMCs. This chain uses TRBV2 with TRBJ2-7, with D tentatively TRBD1 (6 bases). The receptor comes from a donor between 10 and 35 years old with latent tuberculosis or without tuberculosis infection. The CDR3 reads CASSEQGQGYEQYF. The CDR3 region has the DNA TGTGCCAGCAGTGAACAAGGCCAGGGGTACGAGCAGTACTTC.